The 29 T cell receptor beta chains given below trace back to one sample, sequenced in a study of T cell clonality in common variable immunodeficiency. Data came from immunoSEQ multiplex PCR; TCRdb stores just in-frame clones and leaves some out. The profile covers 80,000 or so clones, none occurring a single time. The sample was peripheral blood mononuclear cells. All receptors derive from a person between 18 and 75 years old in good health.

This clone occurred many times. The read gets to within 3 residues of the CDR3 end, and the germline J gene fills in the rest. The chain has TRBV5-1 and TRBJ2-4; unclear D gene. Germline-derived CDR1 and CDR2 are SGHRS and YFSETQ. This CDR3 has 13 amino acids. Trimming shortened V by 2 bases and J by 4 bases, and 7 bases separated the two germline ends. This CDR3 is CASSLDFKNIQYF. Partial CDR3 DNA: TGCGCCAGCAGCTTAGACTTTAAAAACATT.

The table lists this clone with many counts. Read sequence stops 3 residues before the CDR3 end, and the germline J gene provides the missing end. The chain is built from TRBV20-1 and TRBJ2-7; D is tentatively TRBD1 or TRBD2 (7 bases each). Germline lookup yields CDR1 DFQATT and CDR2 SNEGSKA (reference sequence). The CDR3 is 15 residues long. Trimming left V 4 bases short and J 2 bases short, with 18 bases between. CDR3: CSAKNTGEGAYEQYF. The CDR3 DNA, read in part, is TGCAGTGCTAAAAATACAGGGGAGGGGGCCTACGAG.

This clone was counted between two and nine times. The covered CDR3 bases are TGTGCCTGGGGGCAGGGTGATCAGCCC. It codes for CAWGQGDQP. In full, the CDR3 is CAWGQGDQPQHF. V usage is TRBV30 and J usage is TRBJ1-5, with D possibly TRBD1 on 5 matching bases. The CDR3 goes on 3 residues after the read ends, and that part is filled in from the germline J gene. The germline CDR1 and CDR2 sequences are GTSNPN and SVGIG (reference sequence). The V gene lost 5 bases and the J gene lost 5 bases, with 10 bases spanning the gap. This CDR3 is 12 amino acids long.

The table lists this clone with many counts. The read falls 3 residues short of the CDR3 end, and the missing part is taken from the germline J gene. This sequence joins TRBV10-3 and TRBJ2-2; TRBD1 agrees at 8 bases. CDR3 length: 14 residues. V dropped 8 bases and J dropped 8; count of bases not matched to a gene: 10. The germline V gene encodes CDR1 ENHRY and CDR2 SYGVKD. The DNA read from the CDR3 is TGTGCCATCGCACAGACAGGGGATGCGGGGGAG. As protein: CAIAQTGDAGE. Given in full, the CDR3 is CAIAQTGDAGELFF.

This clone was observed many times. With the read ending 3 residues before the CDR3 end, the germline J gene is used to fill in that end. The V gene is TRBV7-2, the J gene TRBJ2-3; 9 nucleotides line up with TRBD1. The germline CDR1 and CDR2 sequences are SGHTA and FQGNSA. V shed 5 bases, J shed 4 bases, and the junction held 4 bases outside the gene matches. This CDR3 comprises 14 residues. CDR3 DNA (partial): TGTGCCAGCAGCCAGGACAGGGGCGCAGATACG. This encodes CASSQDRGADT. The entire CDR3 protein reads CASSQDRGADTQYF.

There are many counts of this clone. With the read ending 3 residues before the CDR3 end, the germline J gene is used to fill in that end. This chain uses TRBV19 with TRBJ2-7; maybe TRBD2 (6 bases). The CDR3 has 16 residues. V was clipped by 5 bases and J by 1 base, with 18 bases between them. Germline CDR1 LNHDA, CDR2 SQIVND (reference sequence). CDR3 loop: CASSGVAETMSYEQYF. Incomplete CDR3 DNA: TGTGCCAGTAGTGGGGTAGCGGAAACCATGTCCTACGAG.

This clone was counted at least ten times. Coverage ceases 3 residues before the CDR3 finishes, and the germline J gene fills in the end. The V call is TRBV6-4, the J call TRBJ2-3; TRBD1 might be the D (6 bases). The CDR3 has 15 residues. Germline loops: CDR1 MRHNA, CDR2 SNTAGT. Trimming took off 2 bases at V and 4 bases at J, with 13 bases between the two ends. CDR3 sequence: CASSDRQGSADTQYF. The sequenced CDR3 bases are TGTGCCAGCAGTGACAGGCAGGGGTCGGCAGATACG.

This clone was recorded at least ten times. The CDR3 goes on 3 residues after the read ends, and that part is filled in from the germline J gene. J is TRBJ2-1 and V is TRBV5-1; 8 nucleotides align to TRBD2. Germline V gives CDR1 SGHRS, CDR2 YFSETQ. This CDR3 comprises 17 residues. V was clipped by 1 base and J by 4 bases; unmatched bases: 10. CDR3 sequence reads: CASSLLVAGLEYNEQFF. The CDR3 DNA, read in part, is TGCGCCAGCAGCTTGTTGGTAGCGGGACTAGAATACAATGAG.

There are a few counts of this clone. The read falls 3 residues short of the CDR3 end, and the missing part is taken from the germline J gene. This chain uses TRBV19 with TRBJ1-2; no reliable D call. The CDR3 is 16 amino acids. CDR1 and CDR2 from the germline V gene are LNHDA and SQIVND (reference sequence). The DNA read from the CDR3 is TGTGCCAGTAGTATATCTCTAGCGGGAGGGCCAAACGAC. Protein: CASSISLAGGPND. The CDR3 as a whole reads CASSISLAGGPNDYTF.

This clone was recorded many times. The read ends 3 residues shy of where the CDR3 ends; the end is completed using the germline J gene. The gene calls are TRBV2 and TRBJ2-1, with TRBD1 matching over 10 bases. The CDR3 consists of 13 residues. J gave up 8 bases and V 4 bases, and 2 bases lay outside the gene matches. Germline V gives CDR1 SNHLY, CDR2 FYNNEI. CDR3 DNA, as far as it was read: TGTGCCAGCAGTGTGGGACAGGGGCATGAG. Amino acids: CASSVGQGHE. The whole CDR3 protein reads CASSVGQGHEQFF.

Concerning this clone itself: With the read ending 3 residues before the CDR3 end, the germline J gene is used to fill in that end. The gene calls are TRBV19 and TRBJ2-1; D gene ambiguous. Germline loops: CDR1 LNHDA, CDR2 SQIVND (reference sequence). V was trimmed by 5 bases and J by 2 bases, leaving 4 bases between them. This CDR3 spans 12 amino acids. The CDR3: CASSPAYNEQFF. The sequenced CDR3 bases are TGTGCCAGTAGTCCCGCCTACAATGAG.

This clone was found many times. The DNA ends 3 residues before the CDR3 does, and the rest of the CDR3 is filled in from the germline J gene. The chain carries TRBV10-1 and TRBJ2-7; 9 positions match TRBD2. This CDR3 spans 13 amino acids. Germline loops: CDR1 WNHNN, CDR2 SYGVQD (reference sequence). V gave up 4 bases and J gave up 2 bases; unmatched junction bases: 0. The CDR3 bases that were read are TGCGCCAGCAGTGCTAGCGGGGCCTACGAG. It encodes CASSASGAYE. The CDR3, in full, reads CASSASGAYEQYF.

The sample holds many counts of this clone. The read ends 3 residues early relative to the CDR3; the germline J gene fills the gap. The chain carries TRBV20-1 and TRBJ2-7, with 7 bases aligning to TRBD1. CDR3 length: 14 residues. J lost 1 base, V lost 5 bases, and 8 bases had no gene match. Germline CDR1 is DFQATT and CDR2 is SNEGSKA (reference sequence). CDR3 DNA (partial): TGCAGTGCTGGAAAACAGGGGAGATCCTACGAG. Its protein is CSAGKQGRSYE. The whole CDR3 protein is CSAGKQGRSYEQYF.

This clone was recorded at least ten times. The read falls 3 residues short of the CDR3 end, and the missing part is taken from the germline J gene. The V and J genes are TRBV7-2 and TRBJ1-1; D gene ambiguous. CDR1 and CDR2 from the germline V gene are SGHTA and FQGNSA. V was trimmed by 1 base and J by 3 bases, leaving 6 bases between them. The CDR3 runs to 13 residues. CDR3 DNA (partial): TGTGCCAGCAGCTTAGACAGTTACACTGAA. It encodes CASSLDSYTE. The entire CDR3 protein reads CASSLDSYTEAFF.

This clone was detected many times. Incomplete CDR3 DNA: TGCAGTGCTAGAGATTCTATTGACTCCACAGATACG. Translated, it gives CSARDSIDSTDT. The complete CDR3 sequence is CSARDSIDSTDTQYF. The rearrangement joins TRBV20-1 to TRBJ2-3; no definite D call. The sequenced fragment ends 3 residues before the CDR3 boundary, so the rest is inferred from the germline J gene. In germline, CDR1 is DFQATT, CDR2 SNEGSKA (reference sequence). The CDR3 loop spans 15 amino acids. Trimming cost V 0 bases and J 2 bases, with 12 bases left between them.

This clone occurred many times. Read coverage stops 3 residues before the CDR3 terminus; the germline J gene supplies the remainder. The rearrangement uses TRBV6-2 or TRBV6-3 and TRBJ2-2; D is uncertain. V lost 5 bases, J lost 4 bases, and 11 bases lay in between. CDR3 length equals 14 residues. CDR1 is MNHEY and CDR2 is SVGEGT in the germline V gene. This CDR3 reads CASSLVVRTGELFF. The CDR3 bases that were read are TGTGCCAGCAGTCTCGTAGTTCGCACCGGGGAG.

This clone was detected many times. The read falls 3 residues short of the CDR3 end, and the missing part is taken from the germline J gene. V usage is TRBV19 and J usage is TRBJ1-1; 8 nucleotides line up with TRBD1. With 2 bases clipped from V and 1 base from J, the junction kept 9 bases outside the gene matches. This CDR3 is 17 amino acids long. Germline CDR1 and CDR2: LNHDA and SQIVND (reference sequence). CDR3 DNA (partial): TGTGCCAGTAGTATATACAGGGGGATCCGTTCGAACACTGAA. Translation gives CASSIYRGIRSNTE. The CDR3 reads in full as CASSIYRGIRSNTEAFF. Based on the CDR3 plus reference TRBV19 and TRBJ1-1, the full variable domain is DGGITQSPKYLFRKEGQNVTLSCEQNLNHDAMYWYRQDPGQGLRLIYYSQIVNDFQKGDIAEGYSVSREKKESFPLTVTSAQKNPTAFYLCASSIYRGIRSNTEAFFGQGTRLTVV.

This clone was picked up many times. The CDR3 DNA, read in part, is TGCGCCAGCAGCTTGGGACAGGGGCTCACATACGAG. It codes for CASSLGQGLTYE. The CDR3 reads in full as CASSLGQGLTYEQYF. J is TRBJ2-7 and V is TRBV5-1; TRBD1 matches at 8 bases. The CDR3 extends 3 residues past the end of the read, so its final part is completed from the germline J gene. The germline V gene has CDR1 SGHRS and CDR2 YFSETQ. The V segment lost 0 bases and the J segment 4 bases; nucleotides outside the gene matches: 6. The CDR3 has 15 amino acids.

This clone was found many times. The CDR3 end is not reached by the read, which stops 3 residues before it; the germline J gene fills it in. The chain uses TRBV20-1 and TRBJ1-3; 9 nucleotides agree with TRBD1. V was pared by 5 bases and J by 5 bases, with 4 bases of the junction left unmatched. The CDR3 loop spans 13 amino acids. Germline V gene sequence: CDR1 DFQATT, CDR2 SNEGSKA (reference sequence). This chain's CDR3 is CSAGGQGRNTIYF. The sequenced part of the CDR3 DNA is TGCAGTGCTGGTGGACAGGGGCGAAACACC.

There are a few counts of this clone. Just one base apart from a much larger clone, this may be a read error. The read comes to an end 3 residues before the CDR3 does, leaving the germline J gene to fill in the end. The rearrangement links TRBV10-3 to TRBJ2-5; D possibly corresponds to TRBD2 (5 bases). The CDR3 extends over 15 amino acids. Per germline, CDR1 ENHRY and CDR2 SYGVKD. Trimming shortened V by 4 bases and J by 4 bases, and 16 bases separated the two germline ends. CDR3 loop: CAISGPLEGVETQYF. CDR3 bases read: TGTGCCATCAGTGGCCCCCTCGAGGGCGTAGAGACC.

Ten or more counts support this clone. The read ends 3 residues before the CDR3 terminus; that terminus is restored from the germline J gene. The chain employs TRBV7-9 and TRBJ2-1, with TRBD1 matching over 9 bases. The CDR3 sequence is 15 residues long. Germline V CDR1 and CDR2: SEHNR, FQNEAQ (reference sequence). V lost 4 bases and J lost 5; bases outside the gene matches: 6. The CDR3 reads CASSSSRDRDNEQFF. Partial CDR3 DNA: TGTGCCAGCAGCTCGTCCCGGGACAGGGACAATGAG.

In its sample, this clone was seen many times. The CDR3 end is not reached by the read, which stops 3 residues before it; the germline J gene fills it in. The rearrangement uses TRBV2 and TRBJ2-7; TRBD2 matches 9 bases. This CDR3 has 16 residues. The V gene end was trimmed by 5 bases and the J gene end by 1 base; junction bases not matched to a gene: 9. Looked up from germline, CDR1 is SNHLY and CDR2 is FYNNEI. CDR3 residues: CASSSYLAGVSYEQYF. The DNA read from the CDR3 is TGTGCCAGCAGTTCCTATTTAGCGGGAGTGTCCTACGAG.

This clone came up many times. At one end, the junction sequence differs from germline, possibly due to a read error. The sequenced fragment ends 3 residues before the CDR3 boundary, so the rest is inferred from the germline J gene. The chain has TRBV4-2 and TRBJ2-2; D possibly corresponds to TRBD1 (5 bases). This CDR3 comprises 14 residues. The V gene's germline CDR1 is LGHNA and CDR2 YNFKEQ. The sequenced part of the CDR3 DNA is TGCGCCAGCAGCCAATTACAGGCTTCCGGGGAG. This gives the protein CASSQLQASGE. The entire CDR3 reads CASSQLQASGELFF.

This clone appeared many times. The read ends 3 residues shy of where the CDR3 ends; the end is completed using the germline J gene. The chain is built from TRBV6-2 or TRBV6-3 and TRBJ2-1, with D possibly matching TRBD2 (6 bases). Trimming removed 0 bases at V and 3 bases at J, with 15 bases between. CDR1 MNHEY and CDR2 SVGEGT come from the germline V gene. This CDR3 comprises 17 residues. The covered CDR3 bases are TGTGCCAGCAGTTACTCGATAATGGCGGGGCTCTACAATGAG. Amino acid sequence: CASSYSIMAGLYNE. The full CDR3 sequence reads CASSYSIMAGLYNEQFF.

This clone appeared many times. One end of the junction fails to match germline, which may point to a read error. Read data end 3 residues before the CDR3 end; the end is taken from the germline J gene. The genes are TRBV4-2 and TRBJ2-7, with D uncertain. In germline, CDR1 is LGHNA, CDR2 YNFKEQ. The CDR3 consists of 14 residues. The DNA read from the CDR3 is TGCGCCAGCAGCCAAAAAGCGTGGAGTTACGAG. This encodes CASSQKAWSYE. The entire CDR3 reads CASSQKAWSYEQYF.

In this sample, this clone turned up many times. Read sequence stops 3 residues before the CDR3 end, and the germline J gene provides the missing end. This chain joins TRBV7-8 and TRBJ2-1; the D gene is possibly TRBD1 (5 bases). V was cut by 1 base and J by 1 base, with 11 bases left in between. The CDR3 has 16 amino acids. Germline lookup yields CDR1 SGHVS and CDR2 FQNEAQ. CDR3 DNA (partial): TGTGCCAGCAGCTTAGGACAGCTAATATCCTACAATGAG. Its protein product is CASSLGQLISYNE. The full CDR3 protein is CASSLGQLISYNEQFF. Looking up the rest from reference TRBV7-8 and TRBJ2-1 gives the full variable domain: GAGVSQSPRYKVAKRGQDVALRCDPISGHVSLFWYQQALGQGPEFLTYFQNEAQLDKSGLPSDRFFAERPEGSVSTLKIQRTQQEDSAVYLCASSLGQLISYNEQFFGPGTRLTVL.

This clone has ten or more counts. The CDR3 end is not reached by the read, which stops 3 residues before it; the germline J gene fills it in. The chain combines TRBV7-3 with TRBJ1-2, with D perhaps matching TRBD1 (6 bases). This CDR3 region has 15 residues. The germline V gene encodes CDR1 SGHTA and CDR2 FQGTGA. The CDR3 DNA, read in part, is TGTGCCAGCAGTTGTCACAGGGAAGAGGGGTGCGGC. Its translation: CASSCHREEGCG. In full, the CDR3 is CASSCHREEGCGYTF.

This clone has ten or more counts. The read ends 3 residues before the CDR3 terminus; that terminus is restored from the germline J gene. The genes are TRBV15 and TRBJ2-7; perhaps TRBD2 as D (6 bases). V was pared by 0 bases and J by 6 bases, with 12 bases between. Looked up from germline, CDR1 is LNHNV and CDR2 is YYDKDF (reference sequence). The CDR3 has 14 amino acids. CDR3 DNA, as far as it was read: TGTGCCACCAGCAGAGATCTACTAGCCGCCGAG. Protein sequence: CATSRDLLAAE. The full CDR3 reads CATSRDLLAAEQYF.

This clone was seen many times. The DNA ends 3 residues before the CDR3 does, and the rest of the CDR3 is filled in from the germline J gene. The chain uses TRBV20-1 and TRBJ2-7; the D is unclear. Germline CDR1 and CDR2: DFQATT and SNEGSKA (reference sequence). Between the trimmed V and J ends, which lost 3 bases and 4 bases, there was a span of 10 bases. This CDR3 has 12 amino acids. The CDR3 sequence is CSARGALYEQYF. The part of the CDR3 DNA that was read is TGCAGTGCTAGGGGCGCCTTATACGAG.